The TCR beta chain under discussion was sequenced for a study of early T cells in non-severe SARS-CoV-2 infection (dated by TCRdb to the early 2020s). About the study as a whole: TCR sequencing used bulk RNA from unsorted whole blood, so alpha and beta chains could not be paired.

To prepare the library, 5' RACE was applied. Sequencer: NextSeq 500. In the TCR library protocol, unique molecular identifiers were attached to individual cDNA molecules to correct for PCR bias and sequencing error. Both TCR alpha and beta chains were sequenced, and tight co-correlation was observed between alpha and beta sequence abundances in each sample. Per the source publication's procedure: V gene, J gene and CDR3 annotation of TCR sequences was performed with Decombinator V4. TCRs were defined as expanded if a significant change between any two time points was detected under a Poisson model with p below 0.0001. Abundances of TCRs were expressed as counts per million after normalisation to the total number of TCRs sequenced in each sample. MAIT TCRs were defined by TRAV1-2 paired with TRAJ12, TRAJ20 or TRAJ33, and iNKT TCRs by TRAV10 paired with TRAJ18. VDJdb, accessed 1 November 2021, was searched for CMV, EBV and SARS-CoV-2 annotated TCRs, with TCRs annotated for multiple antigens excluded. In TCRdb, the public reads were trimmed at Q25 with fastp and aligned with MiXCR, with productive beta chains retained. Rows with a matching CDR3 protein are joined into one entry that keeps the most common DNA and genes. None of the V and J calls come from the authors' own analysis; TCRdb made them. Recorded for this sample are tens of thousands of distinct CDR3 sequences; 5.5% to 7.5% of them occurred a single time. The ten largest clones represent less than 25% of the sample.

This clonotype showed up many times. Its binding antigen is unknown. Per-nucleotide qualities are absent, and no much larger clonotype sits a single base away. A case-control design nested within a healthcare worker cohort in London, UK, was used, with weekly nasopharyngeal swab PCR tests and blood sampling performed. Healthcare workers were recruited during the week of the UK lockdown, between 23 and 31 March 2020, and followed weekly for up to roughly 15 weeks. The CDR3 runs 13 residues from the cysteine to the phenylalanine. Only the CDR3 DNA stays, 39 bases, in frame from base 1. CDR1 MNHEY and CDR2 SMNVEV are derived from the germline V gene (reference sequence). Trimming takes 4 bases from V and 10 bases from J, and the germline ends sit 14 bases apart. General study outcomes and caveats: VDJdb matching was skewed toward anti-spike CD8 responses, so virus-specific expansions were likely underestimated and private and CD4 specificities were missed.

The sequence links TRBV27 to TRBJ2-1; the D segment cannot be called with confidence. The sequencing here drew on whole blood, taken at baseline. This sequence originates from an adult who was a healthcare worker with PCR-confirmed SARS-CoV-2 infection or an uninfected control (not recorded which). CDR3 sequence: CASSSLPSDEQFF. The bases read TGTGCCAGCAGTTCCCTCCCCTCAGACGAGCAGTTCTTC.